This T cell receptor beta chain was captured by sequencing in a study of blood T cell repertoires in COVID-19. Across the study: Specimens from acute and convalescent COVID-19 originated in the United States, Italy and Spain. T cells, B-cell-depleted T cells, or PBMCs provided the cDNA or gDNA that served as material.

Original processing notes: How many nucleated cells were present was estimated from reference gene primer amplification. The repertoire was sequenced with immunoSEQ multiplex PCR; TCRdb's copy has only in-frame clones and lacks some. V and J calls and clone size are copied from that table; D and trimming were computed from the DNA. The table includes roughly 60,000 clones, roughly 85% detected once. V lost 0 bases, J lost 5 bases, and 7 bases lay in between. The germline V gene encodes CDR1 MNHNY and CDR2 SVGAGI (reference sequence). CDR3 length: 13 residues. Sequenced input: peripheral blood. The receptor was derived from a human donor in a cohort sampled during active COVID-19. The rearrangement joins TRBV6-6 to TRBJ1-1; maybe TRBD1 (5 bases). The CDR3, as DNA: TGTGCCAGCAGTTACTCGGAGGGGACTGAAGCTTTCTTT. It encodes CASSYSEGTEAFF.